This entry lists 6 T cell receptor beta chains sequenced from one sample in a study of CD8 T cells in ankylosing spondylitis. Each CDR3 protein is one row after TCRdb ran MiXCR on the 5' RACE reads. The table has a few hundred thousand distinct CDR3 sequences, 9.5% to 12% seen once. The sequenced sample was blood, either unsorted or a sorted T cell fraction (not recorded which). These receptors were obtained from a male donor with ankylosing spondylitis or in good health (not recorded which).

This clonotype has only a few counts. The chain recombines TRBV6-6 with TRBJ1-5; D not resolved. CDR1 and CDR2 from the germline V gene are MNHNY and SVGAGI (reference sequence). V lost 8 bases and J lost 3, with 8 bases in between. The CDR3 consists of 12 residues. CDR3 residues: CASDGPNQPQHF. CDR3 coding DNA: TGTGCCAGCGACGGACCCAATCAGCCCCAGCATTTT.

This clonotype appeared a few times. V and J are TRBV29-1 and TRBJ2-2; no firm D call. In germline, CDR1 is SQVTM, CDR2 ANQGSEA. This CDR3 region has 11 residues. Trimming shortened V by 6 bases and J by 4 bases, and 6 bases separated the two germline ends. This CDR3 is CSVRRTGELFF. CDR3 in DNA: TGCAGCGTCAGACGCACCGGGGAGCTGTTTTTT.

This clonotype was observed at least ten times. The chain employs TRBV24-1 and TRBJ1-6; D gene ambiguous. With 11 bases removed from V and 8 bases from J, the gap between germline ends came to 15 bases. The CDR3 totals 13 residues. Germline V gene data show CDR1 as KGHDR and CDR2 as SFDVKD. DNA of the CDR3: TGTGCCATCATGACGGACCTTTATTCACCCCTCCACTTT. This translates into CAIMTDLYSPLHF.

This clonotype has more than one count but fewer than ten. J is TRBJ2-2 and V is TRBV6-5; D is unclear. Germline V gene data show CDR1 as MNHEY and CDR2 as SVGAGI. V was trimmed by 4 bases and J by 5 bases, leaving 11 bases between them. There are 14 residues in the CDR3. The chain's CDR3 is CASSFSPETGELFF. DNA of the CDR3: TGTGCCAGCAGTTTTTCCCCGGAAACCGGGGAGCTGTTTTTT.

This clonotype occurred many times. CDR3 protein: CASSLGPQGGEQYF. The CDR3 DNA follows: TGCGCCAGCAGCTTGGGACCTCAAGGCGGCGAGCAGTACTTC. This chain joins TRBV5-1 and TRBJ2-7; D remains ambiguous. Deletions cut 0 bases from V and 6 bases from J, with 13 bases between. The CDR3 sequence is 14 residues long. CDR1 SGHRS and CDR2 YFSETQ come from the germline V gene.

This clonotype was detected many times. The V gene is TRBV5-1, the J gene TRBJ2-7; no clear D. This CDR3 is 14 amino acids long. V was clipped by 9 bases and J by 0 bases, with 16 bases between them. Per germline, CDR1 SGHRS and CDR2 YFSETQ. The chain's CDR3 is CATKDGLSSYEQYF. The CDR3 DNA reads TGCGCCACCAAGGACGGGTTAAGCTCCTACGAGCAGTACTTC.